The clone carrying this T cell receptor (beta chain) has only a few counts. Its matching antigen is unknown. This sample is drawn from a study of Graves' ophthalmopathy and Graves' hyperthyroidism. The CDR3 totals 18 residues. The germline CDR1 and CDR2 sequences are LGHDT and YNNKEL (reference sequence). Trimming left V 0 bases short and J 7 bases short, with 21 bases between. Study results and limitations: Sensitivity of 87.88% and specificity of roughly 80% were achieved when a 13-signature model separated ophthalmopathy from stable hyperthyroidism.

The TCR beta CDR3 regions underwent amplification from RNA transcripts. HTBI primers served in a first-round RT-PCR, which a second-round multiplex PCR followed. In TCRdb, the multiplex PCR reads were re-called with MiXCR into one record per CDR3 protein. The sample has more than 300,000 distinct CDR3 sequences, roughly 17% seen once. Pregnancy or lactation, uncontrolled infections and other autoimmune diseases were grounds for excluding patients. The PBMCs were taken from 10 ml of fresh peripheral blood. The V gene is TRBV3-1, the J gene TRBJ2-2; a possible D gene is TRBD2 (5 bases). Sequenced sample: peripheral blood. The sequence was collected from an adult woman with stable Graves' hyperthyroidism. CDR3 bases: TGTGCCAGCAGCCAAGAGCACGGTGCTCGAGGGCATGACGGGGAGCTGTTTTTT. As protein: CASSQEHGARGHDGELFF.